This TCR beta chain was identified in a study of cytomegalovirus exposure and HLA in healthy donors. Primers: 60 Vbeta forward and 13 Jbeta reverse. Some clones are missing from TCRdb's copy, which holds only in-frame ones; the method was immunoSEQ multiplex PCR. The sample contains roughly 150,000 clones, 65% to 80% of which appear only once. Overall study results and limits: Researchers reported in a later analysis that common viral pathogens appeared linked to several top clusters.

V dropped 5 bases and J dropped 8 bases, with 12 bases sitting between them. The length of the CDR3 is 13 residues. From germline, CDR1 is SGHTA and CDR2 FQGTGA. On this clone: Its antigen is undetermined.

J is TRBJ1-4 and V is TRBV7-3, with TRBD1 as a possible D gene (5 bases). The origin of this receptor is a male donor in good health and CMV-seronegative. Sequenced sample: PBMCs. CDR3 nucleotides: TGTGCCAGCAGCCCGGACAAGGGAGAAAAACTGTTTTTT. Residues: CASSPDKGEKLFF. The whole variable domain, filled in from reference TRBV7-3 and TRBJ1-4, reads GAGVSQTPSNKVTEKGKYVELRCDPISGHTALYWYRQSLGQGPEFLIYFQGTGAADDSGLPNDRFFAVRPEGSVSTLKIQRTERGDSAVYLCASSPDKGEKLFFGSGTQLSVL.